This T cell receptor (beta chain) stems from a study of T cells in Graves' hyperthyroidism and ophthalmopathy. General study findings and limits: Most clonotypes that expanded in the thyroid above 0.001 also showed up in blood.

TCR beta CDR3 regions were amplified from RNA transcripts. The HTBI set primed first-round TCR CDR3 RT-PCR. Using its own MiXCR run on the multiplex PCR reads, TCRdb lists one record per CDR3 protein. This sample has about 710,000 distinct CDR3 sequences, with roughly 15% found just once. On this clonotype itself: Its antigen is unknown.

V lost 3 bases and J lost 7; bases outside the gene matches: 10. CDR1 is LGHDT, CDR2 YNNKEL, per germline (reference sequence). The CDR3 spans 15 residues. If no ophthalmopathy progression occurred within 18 months, Graves' hyperthyroidism was stable. Fresh peripheral blood, 10 ml, was the source of the PBMCs. The chain uses TRBV3-1 and TRBJ2-7; 9 bases match TRBD1. The sequenced material came from blood. This sequence was found in a man younger than 30 with Graves' hyperthyroidism. In DNA form, the CDR3 reads TGTGCCAGCAGCCACGGAAGGACAGGGGCGGGGGAGCAGTACTTC. Protein sequence: CASSHGRTGAGEQYF.